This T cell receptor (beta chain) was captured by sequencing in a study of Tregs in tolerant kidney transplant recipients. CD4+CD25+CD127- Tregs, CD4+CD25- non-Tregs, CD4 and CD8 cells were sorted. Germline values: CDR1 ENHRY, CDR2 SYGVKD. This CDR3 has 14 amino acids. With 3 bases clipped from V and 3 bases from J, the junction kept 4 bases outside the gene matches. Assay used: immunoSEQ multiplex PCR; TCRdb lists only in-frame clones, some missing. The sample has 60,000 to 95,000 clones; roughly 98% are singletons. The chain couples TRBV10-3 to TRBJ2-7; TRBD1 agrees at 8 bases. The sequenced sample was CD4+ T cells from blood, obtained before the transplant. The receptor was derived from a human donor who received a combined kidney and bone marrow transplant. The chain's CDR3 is CAISDGTGVYEQYF. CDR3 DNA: TGTGCCATCAGTGACGGGACAGGAGTCTACGAGCAGTACTTC.